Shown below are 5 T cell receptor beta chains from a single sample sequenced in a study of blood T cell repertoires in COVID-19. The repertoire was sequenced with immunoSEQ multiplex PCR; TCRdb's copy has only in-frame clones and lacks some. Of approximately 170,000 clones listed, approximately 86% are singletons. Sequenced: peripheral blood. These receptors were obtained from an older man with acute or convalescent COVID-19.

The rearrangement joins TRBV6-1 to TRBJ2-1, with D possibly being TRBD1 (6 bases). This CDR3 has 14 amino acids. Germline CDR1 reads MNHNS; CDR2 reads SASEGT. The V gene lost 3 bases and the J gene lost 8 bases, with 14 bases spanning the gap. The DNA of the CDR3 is TGTGCCAGCAGTGATCTCCTTCAGGGGTATGAGCAGTTCTTC. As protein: CASSDLLQGYEQFF.

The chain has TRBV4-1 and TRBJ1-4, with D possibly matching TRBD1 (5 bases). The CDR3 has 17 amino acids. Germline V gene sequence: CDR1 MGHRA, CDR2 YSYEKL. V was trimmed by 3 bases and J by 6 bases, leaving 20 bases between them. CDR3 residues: CASSQQVRGTGDEKLFF. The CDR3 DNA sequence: TGCGCCAGCAGCCAGCAAGTTAGAGGGACGGGGGATGAAAAACTGTTTTTT.

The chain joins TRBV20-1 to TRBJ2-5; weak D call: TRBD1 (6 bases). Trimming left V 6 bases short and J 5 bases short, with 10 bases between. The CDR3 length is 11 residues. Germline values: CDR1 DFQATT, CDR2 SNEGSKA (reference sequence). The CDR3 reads CSAGQLETQYF. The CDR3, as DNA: TGCAGTGCCGGACAGTTGGAGACCCAGTACTTC.

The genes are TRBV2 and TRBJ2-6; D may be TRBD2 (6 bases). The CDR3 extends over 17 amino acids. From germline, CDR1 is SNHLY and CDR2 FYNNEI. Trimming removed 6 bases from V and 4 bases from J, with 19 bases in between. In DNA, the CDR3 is TGTGCCAGCAGCATCCCGGGACTTCAAAGGGGGGCCAACGTCCTGACTTTC. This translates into CASSIPGLQRGANVLTF.

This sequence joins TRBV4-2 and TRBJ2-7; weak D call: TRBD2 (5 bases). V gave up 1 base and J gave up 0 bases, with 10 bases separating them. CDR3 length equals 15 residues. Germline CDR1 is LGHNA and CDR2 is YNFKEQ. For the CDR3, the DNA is TGTGCCAGCAGCCAAGGCGGGTCGAGCTCCTACGAGCAGTACTTC. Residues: CASSQGGSSSYEQYF.